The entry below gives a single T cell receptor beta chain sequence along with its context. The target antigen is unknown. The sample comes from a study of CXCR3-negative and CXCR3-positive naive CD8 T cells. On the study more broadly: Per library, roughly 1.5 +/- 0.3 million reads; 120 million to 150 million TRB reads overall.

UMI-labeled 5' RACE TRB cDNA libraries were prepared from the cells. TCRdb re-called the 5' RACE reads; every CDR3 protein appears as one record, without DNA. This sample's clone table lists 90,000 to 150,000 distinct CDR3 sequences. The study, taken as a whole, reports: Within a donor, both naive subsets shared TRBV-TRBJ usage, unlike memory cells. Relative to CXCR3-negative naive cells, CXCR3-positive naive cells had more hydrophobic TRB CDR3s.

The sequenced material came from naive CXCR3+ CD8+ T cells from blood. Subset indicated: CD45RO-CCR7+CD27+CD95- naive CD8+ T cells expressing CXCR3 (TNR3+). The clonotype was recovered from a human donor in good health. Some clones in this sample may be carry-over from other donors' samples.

CDR3 residues: CAISESRGTYYGYTF. V usage is TRBV10-3 and J usage is TRBJ1-2; TCRdb returns TRBD1, unconfirmable since there is no DNA. The CDR3 has 15 amino acids. The V gene's germline CDR1 is ENHRY and CDR2 SYGVKD.